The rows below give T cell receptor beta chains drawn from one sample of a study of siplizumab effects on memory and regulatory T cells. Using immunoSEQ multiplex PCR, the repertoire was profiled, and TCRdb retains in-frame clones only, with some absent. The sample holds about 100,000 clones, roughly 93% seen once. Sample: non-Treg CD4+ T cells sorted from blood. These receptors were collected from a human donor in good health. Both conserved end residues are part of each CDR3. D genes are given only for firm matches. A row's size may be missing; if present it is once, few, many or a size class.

cdr3_nt: TGTGCCAGCAGCTTGTTCCACTCAAGCAATCAGCCCCAGCATTTT
cdr3_aa: CASSLFHSSNQPQHF
v_call: TRBV5-5
clone_size: -
j_call: TRBJ1-5
d_call: -

cdr3_nt: TGTGCCAGTAGGTCGAACGAGCAGTACTTC
cdr3_aa: CASRSNEQYF
v_call: TRBV2
clone_size: few
j_call: TRBJ2-7
d_call: -

cdr3_nt: TGTGCCAGCAGCTTAGTAGCCATAGCGGGCTGGCACTACGAGCAGTACTTC
cdr3_aa: CASSLVAIAGWHYEQYF
v_call: TRBV7-9
clone_size: -
j_call: TRBJ2-7
d_call: TRBD2

cdr3_nt: TGCACCAGCAGCTGGACTAGCGCCCGTAATTTGGGAGAGACCCAGTACTTC
cdr3_aa: CTSSWTSARNLGETQYF
v_call: TRBV1
clone_size: -
j_call: TRBJ2-5
d_call: -

cdr3_nt: TGTGCCAGCAGCTTATGGCCGGATAGTTCTGAAGCTTTCTTT
cdr3_aa: CASSLWPDSSEAFF
v_call: TRBV7-9
clone_size: -
j_call: TRBJ1-1
d_call: -

cdr3_nt: TGTGCCAGCAGTTTAATTATGGGTCCCCGGGCCGGGGCCAACGTCCTGACTTTC
cdr3_aa: CASSLIMGPRAGANVLTF
v_call: TRBV27
clone_size: -
j_call: TRBJ2-6
d_call: -

cdr3_nt: TGCGCCAGCAAAGAAACAGAAAAATCAGCCAAAAACATTCAGTACTTC
cdr3_aa: CASKETEKSAKNIQYF
v_call: TRBV5-1
clone_size: -
j_call: TRBJ2-4
d_call: -

cdr3_nt: TGTGCCTGGAGCGACCCCACAGGGTATGGTTCGAACACCATATATTTT
cdr3_aa: CAWSDPTGYGSNTIYF
v_call: TRBV30
clone_size: -
j_call: TRBJ1-3
d_call: -

cdr3_nt: TGTGCCAGCAGCGGGGTCGCCGGCCAAGCTTTCTTT
cdr3_aa: CASSGVAGQAFF
v_call: TRBV5-5
clone_size: -
j_call: TRBJ1-1
d_call: -

cdr3_nt: TGTGCCCACATAGGAAGTCTGACCTACGAGCAGTACTTC
cdr3_aa: CAHIGSLTYEQYF
v_call: TRBV21-1
clone_size: -
j_call: TRBJ2-7
d_call: -

cdr3_nt: TGTGCCAGCAGCTCATCTACACACGCTTCCTACAATGAGCAGTTCTTC
cdr3_aa: CASSSSTHASYNEQFF
v_call: TRBV7-3
clone_size: once
j_call: TRBJ2-1
d_call: -

cdr3_nt: TGTGCCAGCAGCGCGGGACTGTATGGCTACACCTTC
cdr3_aa: CASSAGLYGYTF
v_call: TRBV7-2
clone_size: once
j_call: TRBJ1-2
d_call: -

cdr3_nt: TGCGCCAGCAGTGCGATCGACAGGGAAAACGAGCAGTACTTC
cdr3_aa: CASSAIDRENEQYF
v_call: TRBV10-2
clone_size: once
j_call: TRBJ2-7
d_call: TRBD1

cdr3_nt: TGTGCCAGCAGACCACTGGGGCCCAACAATGAGCAGTTCTTC
cdr3_aa: CASRPLGPNNEQFF
v_call: TRBV28
clone_size: once
j_call: TRBJ2-1
d_call: -

cdr3_nt: TGCGCCAGCAGCAACCAGGGGGCGGAAGGAGAGACCCAGTACTTC
cdr3_aa: CASSNQGAEGETQYF
v_call: TRBV5-1
clone_size: -
j_call: TRBJ2-5
d_call: TRBD1

cdr3_nt: TGTGCCAGCAGTTACTCCGGACCAGATACGCAGTATTTT
cdr3_aa: CASSYSGPDTQYF
v_call: TRBV6-5
clone_size: -
j_call: TRBJ2-3
d_call: -

cdr3_nt: TGTGCCAGCAGTCCACCTAGGACTAGCCCTAAATACGAGCAGTACTTC
cdr3_aa: CASSPPRTSPKYEQYF
v_call: TRBV27
clone_size: -
j_call: TRBJ2-7
d_call: TRBD2

cdr3_nt: TGTGCCAGTAGTCTAGCGGGCAACACCGGGGAGCTGTTTTTT
cdr3_aa: CASSLAGNTGELFF
v_call: TRBV19
clone_size: -
j_call: TRBJ2-2
d_call: TRBD2

cdr3_nt: TGTGCCAGCAGGCCGGGACAGGGTACACAGACCCAGTACTTC
cdr3_aa: CASRPGQGTQTQYF
v_call: TRBV6-6
clone_size: -
j_call: TRBJ2-5
d_call: TRBD1

cdr3_nt: TGTGCCAGTAGTAGGCCCCGGGCCCATAACTATGGCTACACCTTC
cdr3_aa: CASSRPRAHNYGYTF
v_call: TRBV19
clone_size: -
j_call: TRBJ1-2
d_call: -

cdr3_nt: TGTGCCAGCAGTCGCCGCTCAAACACCGGGGAGCTGTTTTTT
cdr3_aa: CASSRRSNTGELFF
v_call: TRBV28
clone_size: -
j_call: TRBJ2-2
d_call: -

cdr3_nt: TGTGCCAGCAGTGAATACGAGGGGGGACTTGGCGGAAAACTGTTTTTT
cdr3_aa: CASSEYEGGLGGKLFF
v_call: TRBV25-1
clone_size: -
j_call: TRBJ1-4
d_call: -

cdr3_nt: TGTGCCAGCAGTGACCAGGGAAGGAATGAGCAGTTCTTC
cdr3_aa: CASSDQGRNEQFF
v_call: TRBV6-1
clone_size: once
j_call: TRBJ2-1
d_call: -

cdr3_nt: TGTGCCAGCAAACCGGACAGGGCTGGCACCGGGGAGCTGTTTTTT
cdr3_aa: CASKPDRAGTGELFF
v_call: TRBV2
clone_size: -
j_call: TRBJ2-2
d_call: TRBD1

cdr3_nt: TGTGCCAGCAGTGACCTTACCGCCCCAAATGAAAAACTGTTTTTT
cdr3_aa: CASSDLTAPNEKLFF
v_call: TRBV25-1
clone_size: -
j_call: TRBJ1-4
d_call: -

cdr3_nt: TGTGCCAGCAGCCTAACACCCGGACGAGCTTTCTTT
cdr3_aa: CASSLTPGRAFF
v_call: TRBV11-2
clone_size: -
j_call: TRBJ1-1
d_call: -

cdr3_nt: TGTGCCAGCAGCTTGGCGCTTCGGGAGACCCAGTACTTC
cdr3_aa: CASSLALRETQYF
v_call: TRBV7-2
clone_size: -
j_call: TRBJ2-5
d_call: -

cdr3_nt: TGTGCCAGCATGCGCGGTTATCCCCGGGACAGTTTAGGGGCCAAAAACATTCAGTACTTC
cdr3_aa: CASMRGYPRDSLGAKNIQYF
v_call: TRBV2
clone_size: -
j_call: TRBJ2-4
d_call: TRBD1